This TCR beta chain was captured in a study of beta chain features in type 1 diabetes. Study-level findings and limits: Naive, central memory and Treg TCRB repertoires seemed to resemble each other more closely in patients than they did in healthy donors.

The sample holds a few counts of this clone. Its antigen is as yet unknown. The V gene's germline CDR1 is MDHEN and CDR2 SYDVKM. CDR3 length equals 17 residues. V lost 5 bases, J lost 0 bases, and 14 bases lay in between. Isolated RNA was reverse transcribed in full, so expressed TCRB transcripts were sequenced. Using immunoSEQ multiplex PCR, the repertoire was profiled, and TCRdb retains in-frame clones only, with some absent. This table holds 300,000 to 350,000 clones, 8% found once. The chain uses TRBV28 and TRBJ2-6, with D possibly matching TRBD1 (6 bases). What was sequenced was central memory CD4+ T cells from blood. The clonotype was recovered from a woman between 18 and 29 years old in good health. The CDR3 sequence is CASSAGQFSSGANVLTF. The CDR3, as DNA: TGTGCCAGCAGTGCAGGACAGTTTAGCTCTGGGGCCAACGTCCTGACTTTC.